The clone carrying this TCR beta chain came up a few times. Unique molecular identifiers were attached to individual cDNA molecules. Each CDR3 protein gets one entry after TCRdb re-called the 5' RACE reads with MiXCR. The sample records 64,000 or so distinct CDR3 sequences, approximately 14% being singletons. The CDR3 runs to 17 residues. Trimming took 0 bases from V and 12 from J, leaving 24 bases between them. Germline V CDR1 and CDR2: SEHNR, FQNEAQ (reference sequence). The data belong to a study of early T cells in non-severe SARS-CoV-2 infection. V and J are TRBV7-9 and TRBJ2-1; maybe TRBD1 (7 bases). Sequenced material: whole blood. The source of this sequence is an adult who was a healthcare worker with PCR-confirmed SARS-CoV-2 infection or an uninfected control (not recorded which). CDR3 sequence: CASSLARRGTANLVQFF. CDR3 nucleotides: TGTGCCAGCAGCTTAGCCCGCCGGGGGACAGCGAATTTGGTGCAGTTCTTC.